A selection of T cell receptor beta chains follows, all from one sample in a study of preoperative IRX-2 immunotherapy in early breast cancer. Sequencing used immunoSEQ multiplex PCR; TCRdb keeps in-frame clones, though not all of them. The sample has about 26,000 clones, around four fifths seen once. This specimen was lymph node tissue, taken after IRX-2 immunotherapy. The receptor source for this set is a human donor with breast cancer. The CDR3 runs from the conserved cysteine through the conserved F or W. The D gene is left open where the match is weak. Size values are once, few and many counts, or a class for expanded clones, and some rows have none.

j_call | v_call | d_call | clone_size | cdr3_aa | cdr3_nt
TRBJ1-4 | TRBV11-3 | NA | NA | CASSLWLSYEKLFF | TGTGCCAGCAGCTTATGGTTATCTTACGAAAAACTGTTTTTT
TRBJ1-3 | TRBV7-1 | TRBD1 | NA | CASRADRSGNTIYF | TGTGCCAGCAGGGCGGACAGGTCTGGAAACACCATATATTTT
TRBJ1-6 | TRBV6-8 | NA | NA | CAARSSYNSPLHF | TGTGCCGCGAGAAGCTCCTATAATTCACCCCTCCACTTT
TRBJ1-2 | TRBV10-1 | NA | once | CASSPGSEYGYTF | TGCGCCAGCAGCCCGGGATCGGAGTATGGCTACACCTTC
TRBJ2-3 | TRBV19 | NA | NA | CASSKPTGKDTQYF | TGTGCCAGTAGTAAGCCTACAGGCAAGGATACGCAGTATTTT
TRBJ2-1 | TRBV18 | NA | NA | CASSPNVAVYNEQFF | TGTGCCAGCTCACCCAATGTAGCAGTCTACAATGAGCAGTTCTTC
TRBJ2-3 | TRBV18 | NA | NA | CASSPETDTQYF | TGTGCCAGCTCACCAGAGACAGATACGCAGTATTTT
TRBJ2-5 | TRBV19 | TRBD1 | NA | CASSIGTGFGETQYF | TGTGCCAGTAGTATAGGGACAGGGTTCGGGGAGACCCAGTACTTC
TRBJ1-1 | TRBV6-7 | NA | NA | CASSISVGAEAFF | TGTGCCAGCAGTATTTCGGTCGGGGCTGAAGCTTTCTTT
TRBJ2-2 | TRBV6-7 | NA | few | CASRWGGELFF | TGTGCCAGCAGATGGGGCGGGGAGCTGTTTTTT
TRBJ2-5 | TRBV5-1 | NA | NA | CASSLIEASPETQYF | TGCGCCAGCAGCTTAATCGAAGCCTCGCCGGAGACCCAGTACTTC
TRBJ2-5 | TRBV28 | TRBD2 | once | CASDSGTTSSQTQYF | TGTGCCAGCGATTCCGGGACTACGAGTTCGCAGACCCAGTACTTC
TRBJ2-1 | TRBV7-7 | TRBD2 | NA | CASSLVAGRWNEQFF | TGTGCCAGCAGCTTAGTAGCGGGCCGCTGGAATGAGCAGTTCTTC
TRBJ1-3 | TRBV25-1 | NA | NA | CASSDPYRGGSGNTIYF | TGTGCCAGCAGTGACCCCTACCGAGGGGGGTCTGGAAACACCATATATTTT
TRBJ1-1 | TRBV9 | NA | NA | CASSLVTNTEAFF | TGTGCCAGCAGCTTAGTCACGAACACTGAAGCTTTCTTT
TRBJ1-1 | TRBV28 | NA | few | CASTSLKTEAFF | TGTGCCAGCACCTCCCTTAAGACTGAAGCTTTCTTT
TRBJ1-1 | TRBV11-3 | NA | once | CASSLSPVAGTEAFF | TGTGCCAGCAGCTTATCCCCTGTGGCCGGGACTGAAGCTTTCTTT
TRBJ1-1 | TRBV18 | TRBD1 | NA | CASSPVAGGTEAFF | TGTGCCAGCTCACCAGTGGCAGGGGGCACTGAAGCTTTCTTT
TRBJ1-6 | TRBV15 | TRBD1 | NA | CATSRDLLGQGGVHF | TGTGCCACCAGCAGAGACTTATTAGGACAGGGAGGCGTCCACTTT
TRBJ2-2 | TRBV18 | TRBD2 | NA | CASSPIAGGRNTGELFF | TGTGCCAGCTCACCAATAGCGGGGGGCCGAAACACCGGGGAGCTGTTTTTT
TRBJ1-6 | TRBV7-6 | NA | NA | CASSQARPDNSPLHF | TGTGCCAGCAGCCAAGCTCGACCTGACAATTCACCCCTCCACTTT
TRBJ1-2 | TRBV23-1 | NA | NA | CASSAREMGGREGYTF | TGCGCCAGCAGCGCAAGAGAGATGGGGGGCCGGGAAGGCTACACCTTC
TRBJ1-4 | TRBV19 | NA | NA | CASSIGRGVGREKLFF | TGTGCCAGTAGTATCGGAAGGGGAGTAGGGCGTGAAAAACTGTTTTTT
TRBJ1-1 | TRBV14 | NA | once | CASSQDLSPGAFF | TGTGCCAGCAGCCAAGATCTTAGCCCCGGAGCTTTCTTT
TRBJ1-2 | TRBV6-8 | NA | NA | CASSAQPGSNYGYTF | TGTGCCAGCAGTGCTCAACCGGGATCTAACTATGGCTACACCTTC
TRBJ1-1 | TRBV5-1 | TRBD1 | NA | CASSPSDRGGTEAFF | TGCGCCAGCAGCCCATCTGACAGGGGCGGAACTGAAGCTTTCTTT
TRBJ2-7 | TRBV30 | NA | NA | CAWMDPPQVYEQYF | TGTGCCTGGATGGACCCCCCGCAAGTCTACGAGCAGTACTTC